The T cell receptor beta chain under discussion was sequenced for a study of blood T cell repertoires in COVID-19 (dated by TCRdb to about 2020). Background for the entire study: The collaborator samples originated in the United States, Italy and Spain and spanned the acute and convalescent phases of COVID-19. The prospective study material was composed of cDNA or gDNA derived from T cells, B-cell-depleted T cells, or PBMCs. Deeply sampled blood TCRbeta repertoires from subjects exposed to, actively infected with, or recovered from COVID-19 were included in the dataset. A freely available public database, intended as a resource for researchers studying the immune response to SARS-CoV-2, is where the repertoires were released. Samples came from the ongoing ImmuneRACE study (first 160 participants) plus 1,254 subjects from 6 global collaborators. A de-identified subject ID, COVID-19 status, age in years and sex were almost always included in the sample metadata. Where available, HLA class I and class II types were taken from metadata supplied by the sample provider and were not determined by assay-based typing. Results the study describes overall, beyond this receptor: Clinical and demographic metadata were provided uncurated, with the amount varying by source and participant.

As for this clone: It has no known antigen specificity. The record has no base qualities; no much larger clone is one base away.

The collaborating institutions used their own protocols to collect whole blood in K2EDTA tubes. For TCRbeta analysis, collaborators shipped samples as frozen whole blood, isolated PBMCs, or DNA extracted from either of those sample types. TCRbeta CDR3 regions were amplified from genomic DNA using the immunoSEQ Assay, a bias-controlled multiplex PCR. The study's processing was this. Within the assay, amplification of reference gene primers was used to estimate how many nucleated cells each sample contained. To quantify the absolute abundance of each unique TCRbeta CDR3 rearrangement, sequence reads were collapsed and filtered. For each sample, productive Simpson clonality was calculated as the square root of Simpson's diversity index across productive rearrangements. TCRdb took this table from immuneACCESS and kept in-frame rearrangements with V and J called. Such tables lack part of the clones; where checked against another copy, unresolved V genes explain under half of the gap, and the rest is unexplained. For V, J and clone size, that table is used; D and trimming come from the DNA. The sample records approximately 150,000 clones, 70% to 90% of which are singletons. Around 5% of the sample is held by the ten biggest clonotypes.

The V and J ends are trimmed by 4 bases and 4 bases, leaving 8 bases between them. In the germline V gene (reference sequence), CDR1 corresponds to GTSNPN and CDR2 to SVGIG. Including the terminal cysteine and phenylalanine, the CDR3 comprises 11 residues. Only the CDR3 part of the read is kept: 33 bases, read in frame from the first base. The V gene is TRBV30 and the J gene is TRBJ2-7; the D region possibly corresponds to TRBD2 (5 bases align). Sequenced material: peripheral blood. The TCR originated in a human donor in a cohort sampled during active COVID-19. The CDR3 reads CAWTREYEQYF. The DNA sequence reads TGTGCCTGGACTAGGGAGTACGAGCAGTACTTC. Reference TRBV30 and TRBJ2-7 genes cover what lies past the CDR3, so the full variable domain is SQTIHQWPATLVQPVGSPLSLECTVEGTSNPNLYWYRQAAGRGLQLLFYSVGIGQISSEVPQNLSASRPQDRQFILSSKKLLLSDSGFYLCAWTREYEQYFGPGTRLTVT.